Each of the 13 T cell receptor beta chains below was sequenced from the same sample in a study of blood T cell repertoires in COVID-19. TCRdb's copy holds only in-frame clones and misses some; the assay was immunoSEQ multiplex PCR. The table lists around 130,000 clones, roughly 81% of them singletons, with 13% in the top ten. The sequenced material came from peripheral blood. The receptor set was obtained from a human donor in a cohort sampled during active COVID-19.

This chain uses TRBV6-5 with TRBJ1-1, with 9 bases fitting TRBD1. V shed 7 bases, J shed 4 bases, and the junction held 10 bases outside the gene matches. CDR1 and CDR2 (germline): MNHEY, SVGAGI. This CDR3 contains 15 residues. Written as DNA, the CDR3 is TGTGCCAGCAATAACAGGGGGCCGGGGGGCACTGAAGCTTTCTTT. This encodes CASNNRGPGGTEAFF.

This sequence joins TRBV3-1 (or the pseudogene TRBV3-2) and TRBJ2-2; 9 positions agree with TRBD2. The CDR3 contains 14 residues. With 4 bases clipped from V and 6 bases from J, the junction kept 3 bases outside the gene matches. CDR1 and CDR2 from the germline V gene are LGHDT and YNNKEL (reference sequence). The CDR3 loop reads CASSRRGGPGELFF. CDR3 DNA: TGTGCCAGCAGCCGGCGGGGGGGCCCCGGGGAGCTGTTTTTT.

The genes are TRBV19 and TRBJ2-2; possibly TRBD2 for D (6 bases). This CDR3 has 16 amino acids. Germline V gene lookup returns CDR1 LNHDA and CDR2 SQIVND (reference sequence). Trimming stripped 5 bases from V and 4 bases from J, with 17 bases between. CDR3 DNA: TGTGCCAGTAGTGCCGCGGGGATCGGGCGCACCGGGGAGCTGTTTTTT. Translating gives CASSAAGIGRTGELFF.

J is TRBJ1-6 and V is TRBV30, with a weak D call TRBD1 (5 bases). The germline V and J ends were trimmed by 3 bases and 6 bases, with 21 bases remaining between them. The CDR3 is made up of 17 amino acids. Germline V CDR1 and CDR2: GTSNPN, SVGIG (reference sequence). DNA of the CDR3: TGTGCCTGGAGCCGAGCAGGGCCAACCCGAAGTAATTCACCCCTCCACTTT. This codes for CAWSRAGPTRSNSPLHF.

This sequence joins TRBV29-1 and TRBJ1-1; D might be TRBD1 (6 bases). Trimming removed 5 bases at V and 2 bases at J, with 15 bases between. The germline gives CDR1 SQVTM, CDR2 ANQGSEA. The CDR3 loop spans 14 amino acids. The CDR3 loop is CSVSQGIRNTEAFF. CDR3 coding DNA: TGCAGCGTTTCTCAGGGGATTAGAAACACTGAAGCTTTCTTT.

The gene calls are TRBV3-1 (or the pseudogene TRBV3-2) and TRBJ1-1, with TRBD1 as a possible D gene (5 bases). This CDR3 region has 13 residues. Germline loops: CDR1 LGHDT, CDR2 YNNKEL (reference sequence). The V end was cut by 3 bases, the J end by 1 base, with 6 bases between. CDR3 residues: CASSQTANTEAFF. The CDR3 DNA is TGTGCCAGCAGCCAGACAGCGAACACTGAAGCTTTCTTT.

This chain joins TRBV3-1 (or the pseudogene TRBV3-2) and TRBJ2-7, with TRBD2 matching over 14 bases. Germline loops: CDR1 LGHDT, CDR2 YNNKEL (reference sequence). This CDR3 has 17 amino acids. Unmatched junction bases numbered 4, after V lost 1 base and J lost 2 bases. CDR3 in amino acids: CASSQGLAGGTPYEQYF. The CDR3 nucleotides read TGTGCCAGCAGCCAAGGACTAGCGGGGGGGACCCCCTACGAGCAGTACTTC.

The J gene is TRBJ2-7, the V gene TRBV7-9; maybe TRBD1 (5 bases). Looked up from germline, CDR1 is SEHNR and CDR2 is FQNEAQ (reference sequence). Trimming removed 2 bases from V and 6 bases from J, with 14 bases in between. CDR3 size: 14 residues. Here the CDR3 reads CASSLSQGMSEQYF. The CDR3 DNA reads TGTGCCAGCAGCTTAAGCCAGGGTATGAGCGAGCAGTACTTC.

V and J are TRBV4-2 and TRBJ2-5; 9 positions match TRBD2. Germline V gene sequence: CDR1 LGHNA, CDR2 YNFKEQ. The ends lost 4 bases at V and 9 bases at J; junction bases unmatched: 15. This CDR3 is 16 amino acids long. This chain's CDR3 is CASSPRASGASFAQYF. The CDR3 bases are TGTGCCAGCAGCCCAAGGGCTAGCGGGGCCTCGTTTGCCCAGTACTTC.

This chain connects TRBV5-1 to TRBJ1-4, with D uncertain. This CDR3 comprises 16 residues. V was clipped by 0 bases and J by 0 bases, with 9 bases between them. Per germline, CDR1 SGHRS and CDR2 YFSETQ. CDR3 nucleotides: TGCGCCAGCAGCTTGGGTTCCAGTGCAACTAATGAAAAACTGTTTTTT. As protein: CASSLGSSATNEKLFF.

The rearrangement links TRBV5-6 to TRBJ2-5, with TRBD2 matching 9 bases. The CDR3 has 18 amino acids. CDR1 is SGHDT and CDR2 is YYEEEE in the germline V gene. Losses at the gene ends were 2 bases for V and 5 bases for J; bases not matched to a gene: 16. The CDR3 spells CASSFIGLALDSWETQYF. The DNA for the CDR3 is TGTGCCAGCAGCTTCATAGGACTAGCGCTGGATTCGTGGGAGACCCAGTACTTC. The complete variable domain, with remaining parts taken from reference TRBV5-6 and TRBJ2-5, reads DAGVTQSPTHLIKTRGQQVTLRCSPKSGHDTVSWYQQALGQGPQFIFQYYEEEERQRGNFPDRFSGHQFPNYSSELNVNALLLGDSALYLCASSFIGLALDSWETQYFGPGTRLLVL.

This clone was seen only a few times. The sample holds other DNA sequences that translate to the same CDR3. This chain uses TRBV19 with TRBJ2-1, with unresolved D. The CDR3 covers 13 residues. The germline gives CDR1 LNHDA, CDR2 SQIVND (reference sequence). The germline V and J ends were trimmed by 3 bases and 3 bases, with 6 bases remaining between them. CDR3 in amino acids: CASSIGGYNEQFF. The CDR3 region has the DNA TGTGCCAGTAGTATTGGCGGCTACAATGAGCAGTTCTTC.

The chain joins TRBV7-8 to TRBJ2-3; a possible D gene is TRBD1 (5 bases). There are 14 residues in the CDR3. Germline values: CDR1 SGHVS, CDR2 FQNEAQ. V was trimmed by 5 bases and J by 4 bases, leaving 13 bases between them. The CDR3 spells CASSLLGPSDTQYF. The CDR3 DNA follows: TGTGCCAGCAGCCTTCTGGGGCCCTCAGATACGCAGTATTTT.